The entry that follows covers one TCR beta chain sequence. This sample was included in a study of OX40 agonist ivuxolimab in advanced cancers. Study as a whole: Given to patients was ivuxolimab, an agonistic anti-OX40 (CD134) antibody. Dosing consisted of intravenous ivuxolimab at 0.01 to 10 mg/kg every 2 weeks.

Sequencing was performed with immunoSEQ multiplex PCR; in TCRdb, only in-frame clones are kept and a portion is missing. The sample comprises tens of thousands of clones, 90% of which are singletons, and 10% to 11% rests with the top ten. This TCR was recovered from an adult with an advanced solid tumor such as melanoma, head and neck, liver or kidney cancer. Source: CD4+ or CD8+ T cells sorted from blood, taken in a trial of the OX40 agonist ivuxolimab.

The CDR3 spells CASSEDGGYRQYF. The CDR3 nucleotides read TGTGCCAGCAGTGAGGACGGTGGCTACCGGCAGTACTTC. The J gene is TRBJ2-7, the V gene TRBV25-1; D not resolved. V was clipped by 3 bases and J by 9 bases, with 15 bases between them. Germline V gene sequence: CDR1 MGHDK, CDR2 SYGVNS. The CDR3 contains 13 residues.